The TCR beta chain under discussion was sequenced for a study of technical replicates of blood from a handful of donors. The method was immunoSEQ multiplex PCR; TCRdb's version includes in-frame clones alone and lacks a portion of them. The top ten clones hold under 0.3% of a sample with 84,000 or so clones, approximately 94% of them seen once. The CDR3 has 15 residues. Germline lookup yields CDR1 MNHEY and CDR2 SMNVEV (reference sequence). V shed 5 bases, J shed 8 bases, and the junction held 9 bases outside the gene matches. The chain is built from TRBV27 and TRBJ1-4; 9 bases line up with TRBD1. Sequenced: T cells isolated from PBMCs. The sequence derives from a human donor in good health. CDR3 residues: CASSQTGGDTEKLFF. CDR3 DNA sequence: TGTGCCAGCAGTCAGACAGGGGGAGATACAGAAAAACTGTTTTTT.